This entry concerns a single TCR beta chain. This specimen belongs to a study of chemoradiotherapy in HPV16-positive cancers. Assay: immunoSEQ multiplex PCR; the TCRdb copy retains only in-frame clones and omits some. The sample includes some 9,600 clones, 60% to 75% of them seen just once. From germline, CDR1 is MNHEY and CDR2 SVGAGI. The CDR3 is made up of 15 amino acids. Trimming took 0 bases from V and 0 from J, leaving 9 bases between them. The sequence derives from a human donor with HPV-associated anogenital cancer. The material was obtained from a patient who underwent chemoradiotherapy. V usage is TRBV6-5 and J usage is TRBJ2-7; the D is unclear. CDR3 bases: TGTGCCAGCAGTTACTCATTGCTCGGCTCCTACGAGCAGTACTTC. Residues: CASSYSLLGSYEQYF.